This T cell receptor (beta chain) was observed in a study of OX40 agonist ivuxolimab in advanced cancers. The overall study: Having had anti-PD-1, anti-PD-L1 or anti-CTLA-4 therapy before was allowed, and around 44% had some.

Assay used: immunoSEQ multiplex PCR; TCRdb lists only in-frame clones, some missing. Of approximately 99,000 clones detected, approximately 87% appear once; the ten largest clones hold 5.5%. General study results and limits: At 0.1 to 3.0 mg/kg, clonal expansion of CD4+ and CD8+ blood T cells had occurred by week 6. CD8+ T cells showed, on average, more clonal expansion than CD4+ cells.

The sample holds one count of this clone. Its antigen is still unknown. The CDR3 has 14 amino acids. V dropped 7 bases and J dropped 4 bases, with 13 bases sitting between them. Per germline, CDR1 MNHNS and CDR2 SASEGT. The TCR originated in an adult with an advanced solid tumor such as melanoma, head and neck, liver or kidney cancer. This rearrangement joins TRBV6-1 to TRBJ2-2; D not resolved. The specimen comprised CD4+ or CD8+ T cells sorted from blood, sampled in a trial of the OX40 agonist ivuxolimab. CDR3 in DNA: TGTGCCAGCAAAAGAGACCCTTCCACCGGGGAGCTGTTTTTT. This sequence encodes CASKRDPSTGELFF.